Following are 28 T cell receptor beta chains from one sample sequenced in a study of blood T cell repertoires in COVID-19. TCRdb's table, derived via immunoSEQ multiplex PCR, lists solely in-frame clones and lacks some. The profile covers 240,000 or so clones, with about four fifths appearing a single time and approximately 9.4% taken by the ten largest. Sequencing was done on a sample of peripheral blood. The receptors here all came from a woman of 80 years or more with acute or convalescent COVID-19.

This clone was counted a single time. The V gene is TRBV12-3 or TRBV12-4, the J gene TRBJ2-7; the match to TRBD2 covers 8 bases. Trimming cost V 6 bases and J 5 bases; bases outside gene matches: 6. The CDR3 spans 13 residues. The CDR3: CASSPREGNEQYF. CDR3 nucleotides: TGTGCCAGCAGCCCCCGGGAGGGAAACGAGCAGTACTTC.

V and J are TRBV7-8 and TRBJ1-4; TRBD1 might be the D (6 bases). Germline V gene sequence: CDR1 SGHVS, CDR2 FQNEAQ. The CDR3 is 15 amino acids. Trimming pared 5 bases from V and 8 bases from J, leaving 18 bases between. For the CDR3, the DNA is TGTGCCAGCAGCGCTCGGGACAAGGGGAAGGAAAAACTGTTTTTT. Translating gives CASSARDKGKEKLFF.

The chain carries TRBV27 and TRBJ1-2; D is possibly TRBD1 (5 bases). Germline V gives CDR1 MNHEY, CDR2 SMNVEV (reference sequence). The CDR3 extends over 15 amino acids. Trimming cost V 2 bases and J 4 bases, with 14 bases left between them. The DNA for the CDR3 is TGTGCCAGCAGTTTAAGAGGTCAGGGCACCTATGGCTACACCTTC. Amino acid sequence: CASSLRGQGTYGYTF.

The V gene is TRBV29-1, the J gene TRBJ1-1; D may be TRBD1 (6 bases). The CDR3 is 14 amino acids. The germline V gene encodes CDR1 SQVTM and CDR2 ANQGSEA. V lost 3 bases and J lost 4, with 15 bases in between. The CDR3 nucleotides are TGCAGCGTTGATGGGGCCCTGGGGGCCACTGAAGCTTTCTTT. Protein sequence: CSVDGALGATEAFF.

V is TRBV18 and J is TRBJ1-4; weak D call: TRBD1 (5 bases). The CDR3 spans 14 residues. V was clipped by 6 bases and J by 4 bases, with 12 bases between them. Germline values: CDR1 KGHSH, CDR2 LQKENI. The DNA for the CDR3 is TGTGCCAGCTCCCTTCGGGGGAGTAATGAAAAACTGTTTTTT. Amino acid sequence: CASSLRGSNEKLFF.

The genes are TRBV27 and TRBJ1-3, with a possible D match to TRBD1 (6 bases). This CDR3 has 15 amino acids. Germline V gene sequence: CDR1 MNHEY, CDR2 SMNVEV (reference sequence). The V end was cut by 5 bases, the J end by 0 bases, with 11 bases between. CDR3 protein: CASSPTGHSGNTIYF. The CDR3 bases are TGTGCCAGCAGTCCCACAGGGCACTCTGGAAACACCATATATTTT.

This CDR3 reads CASSYTGSINEKLFF. The CDR3, as DNA: TGCGCCAGCAGCTATACAGGGAGTATTAATGAAAAACTGTTTTTT. The chain joins TRBV5-1 to TRBJ1-4; weak D call: TRBD1 (6 bases). V gave up 3 bases and J gave up 4 bases, with 13 bases separating them. This CDR3 has 15 residues. Germline V gene data show CDR1 as SGHRS and CDR2 as YFSETQ.

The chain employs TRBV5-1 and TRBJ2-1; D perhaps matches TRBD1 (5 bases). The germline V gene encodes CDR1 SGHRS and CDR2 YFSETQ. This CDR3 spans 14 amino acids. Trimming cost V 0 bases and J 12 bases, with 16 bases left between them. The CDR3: CASSLAAGIEGQFF. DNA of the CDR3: TGCGCCAGCAGCTTGGCAGCAGGGATTGAAGGGCAGTTCTTC.

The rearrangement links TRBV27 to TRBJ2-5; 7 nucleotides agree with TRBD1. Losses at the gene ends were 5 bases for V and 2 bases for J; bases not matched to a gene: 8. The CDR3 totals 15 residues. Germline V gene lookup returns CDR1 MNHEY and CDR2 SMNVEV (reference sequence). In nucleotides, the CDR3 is TGTGCCAGCAGTGTTAACAGGGGTGGGCAAGAGACCCAGTACTTC. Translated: CASSVNRGGQETQYF.

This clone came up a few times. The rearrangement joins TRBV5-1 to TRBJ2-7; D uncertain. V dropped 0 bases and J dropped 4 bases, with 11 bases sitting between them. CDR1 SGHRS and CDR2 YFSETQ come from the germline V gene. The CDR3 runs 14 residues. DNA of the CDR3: TGCGCCAGCAGCTTGGATACCCGCGGATACGAGCAGTACTTC. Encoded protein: CASSLDTRGYEQYF.

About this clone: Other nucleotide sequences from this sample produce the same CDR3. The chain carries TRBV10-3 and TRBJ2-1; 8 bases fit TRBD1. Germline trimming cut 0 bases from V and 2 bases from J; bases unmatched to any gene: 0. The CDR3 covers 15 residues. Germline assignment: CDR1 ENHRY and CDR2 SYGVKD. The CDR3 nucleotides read TGTGCCATCAGTGAGTCGACAGGGGCCTACAATGAGCAGTTCTTC. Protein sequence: CAISESTGAYNEQFF.

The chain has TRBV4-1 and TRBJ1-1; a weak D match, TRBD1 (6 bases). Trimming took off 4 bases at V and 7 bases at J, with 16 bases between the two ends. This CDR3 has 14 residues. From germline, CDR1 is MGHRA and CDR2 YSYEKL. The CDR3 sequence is CASSPTSRDIEAFF. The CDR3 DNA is TGCGCCAGCAGCCCGACTAGCCGGGACATTGAAGCTTTCTTT.

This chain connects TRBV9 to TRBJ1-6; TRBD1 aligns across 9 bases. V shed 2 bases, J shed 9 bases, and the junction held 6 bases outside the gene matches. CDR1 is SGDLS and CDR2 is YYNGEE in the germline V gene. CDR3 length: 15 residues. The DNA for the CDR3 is TGTGCCAGCAGCGTTGAAGGACAGGGGAGTTCACCCCTCCACTTT. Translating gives CASSVEGQGSSPLHF.

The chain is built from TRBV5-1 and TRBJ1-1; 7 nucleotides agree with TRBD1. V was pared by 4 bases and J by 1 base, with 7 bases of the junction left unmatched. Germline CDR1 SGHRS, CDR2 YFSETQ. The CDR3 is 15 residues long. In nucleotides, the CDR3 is TGCGCCAGCAGCGTGGGGACAGTCCAGAACACTGAAGCTTTCTTT. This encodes CASSVGTVQNTEAFF.

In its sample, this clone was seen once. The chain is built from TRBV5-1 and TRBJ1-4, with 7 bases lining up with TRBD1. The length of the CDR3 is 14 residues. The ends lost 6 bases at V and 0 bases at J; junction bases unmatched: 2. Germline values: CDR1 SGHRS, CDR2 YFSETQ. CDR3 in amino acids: CASTGGTTNEKLFF. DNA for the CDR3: TGCGCCAGCACAGGGGGAACAACTAATGAAAAACTGTTTTTT.

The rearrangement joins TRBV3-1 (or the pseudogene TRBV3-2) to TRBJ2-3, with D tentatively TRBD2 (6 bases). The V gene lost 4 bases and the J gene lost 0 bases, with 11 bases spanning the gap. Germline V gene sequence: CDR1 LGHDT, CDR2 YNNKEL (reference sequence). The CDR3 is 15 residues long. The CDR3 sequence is CASSLSGTSTDTQYF. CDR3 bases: TGTGCCAGCAGCCTTAGCGGAACTAGCACAGATACGCAGTATTTT.

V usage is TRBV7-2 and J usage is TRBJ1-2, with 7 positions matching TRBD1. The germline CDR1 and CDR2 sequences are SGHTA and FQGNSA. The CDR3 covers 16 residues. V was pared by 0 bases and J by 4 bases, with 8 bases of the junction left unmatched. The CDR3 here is CASSLAPGQSLYGYTF. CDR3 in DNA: TGTGCCAGCAGCTTAGCGCCGGGACAGAGTCTCTATGGCTACACCTTC. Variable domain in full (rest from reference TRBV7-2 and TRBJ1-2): GAGVSQSPSNKVTEKGKDVELRCDPISGHTALYWYRQSLGQGLEFLIYFQGNSAPDKSGLPSDRFSAERTGGSVSTLTIQRTQQEDSAVYLCASSLAPGQSLYGYTFGSGTRLTVV.

The CDR3 sequence: CASSFLTGATEAFF. The CDR3 region has the DNA TGTGCCAGTAGTTTTTTGACAGGGGCGACTGAAGCTTTCTTT. V and J are TRBV19 and TRBJ1-1, with 8 positions matching TRBD1. CDR3 length: 14 residues. Germline trimming cut 5 bases from V and 5 bases from J; bases unmatched to any gene: 7. CDR1 is LNHDA and CDR2 is SQIVND in the germline V gene (reference sequence).

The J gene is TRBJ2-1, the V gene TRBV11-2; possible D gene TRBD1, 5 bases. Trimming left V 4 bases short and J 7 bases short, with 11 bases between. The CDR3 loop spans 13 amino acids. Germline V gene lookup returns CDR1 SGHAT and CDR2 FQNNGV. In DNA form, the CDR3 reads TGTGCCAGCAGCTCCAGGGTTCGGAATGAGCAGTTCTTC. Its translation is CASSSRVRNEQFF.

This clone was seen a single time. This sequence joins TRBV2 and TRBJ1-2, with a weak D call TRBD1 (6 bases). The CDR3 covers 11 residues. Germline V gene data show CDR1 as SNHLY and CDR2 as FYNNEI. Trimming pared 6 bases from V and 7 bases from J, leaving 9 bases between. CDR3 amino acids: CASRQGSGYTF. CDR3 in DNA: TGTGCCAGCAGACAGGGTAGTGGCTACACCTTC. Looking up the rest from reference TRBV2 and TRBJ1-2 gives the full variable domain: EPEVTQTPSHQVTQMGQEVILRCVPISNHLYFYWYRQILGQKVEFLVSFYNNEISEKSEIFDDQFSVERPDGSNFTLKIRSTKLEDSAMYFCASRQGSGYTFGSGTRLTVV.

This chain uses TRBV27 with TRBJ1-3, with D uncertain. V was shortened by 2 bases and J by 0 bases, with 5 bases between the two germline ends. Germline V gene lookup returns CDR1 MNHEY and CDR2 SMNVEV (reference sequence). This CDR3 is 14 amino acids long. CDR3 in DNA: TGTGCCAGCAGTTTAACAGTCTCTGGAAACACCATATATTTT. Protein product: CASSLTVSGNTIYF.

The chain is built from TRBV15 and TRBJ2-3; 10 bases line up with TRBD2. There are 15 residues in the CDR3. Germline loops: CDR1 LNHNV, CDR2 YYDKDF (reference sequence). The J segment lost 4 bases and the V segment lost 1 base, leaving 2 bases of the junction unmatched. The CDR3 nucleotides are TGTGCCACCAGCAGAGGCGGACTAGCGGCAGATACGCAGTATTTT. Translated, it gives CATSRGGLAADTQYF.

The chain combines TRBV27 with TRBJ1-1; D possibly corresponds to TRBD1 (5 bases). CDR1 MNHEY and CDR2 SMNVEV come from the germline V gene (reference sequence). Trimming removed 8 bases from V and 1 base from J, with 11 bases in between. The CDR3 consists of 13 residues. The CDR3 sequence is CASSDRPNTEAFF. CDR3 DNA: TGTGCCAGCTCCGACAGACCGAACACTGAAGCTTTCTTT.

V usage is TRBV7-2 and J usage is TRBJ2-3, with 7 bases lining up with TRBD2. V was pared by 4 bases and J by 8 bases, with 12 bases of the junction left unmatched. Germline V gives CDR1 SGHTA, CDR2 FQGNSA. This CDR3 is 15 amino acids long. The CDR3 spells CASSSRLASQITQYF. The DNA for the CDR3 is TGTGCCAGCAGCTCTAGACTAGCTTCCCAGATTACGCAGTATTTT.

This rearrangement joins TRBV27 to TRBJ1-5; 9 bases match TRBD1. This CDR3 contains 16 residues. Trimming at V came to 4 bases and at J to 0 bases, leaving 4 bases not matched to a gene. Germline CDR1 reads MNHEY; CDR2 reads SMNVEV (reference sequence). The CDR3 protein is CASSSNRGPSNQPQHF. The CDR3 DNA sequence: TGTGCCAGCAGTTCCAACAGGGGGCCTAGCAATCAGCCCCAGCATTTT.

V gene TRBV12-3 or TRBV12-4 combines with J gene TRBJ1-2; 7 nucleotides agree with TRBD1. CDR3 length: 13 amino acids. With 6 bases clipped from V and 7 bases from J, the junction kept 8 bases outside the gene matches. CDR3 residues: CASSPDRVGGYTF. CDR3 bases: TGTGCCAGCAGCCCAGACAGGGTTGGTGGCTACACCTTC.

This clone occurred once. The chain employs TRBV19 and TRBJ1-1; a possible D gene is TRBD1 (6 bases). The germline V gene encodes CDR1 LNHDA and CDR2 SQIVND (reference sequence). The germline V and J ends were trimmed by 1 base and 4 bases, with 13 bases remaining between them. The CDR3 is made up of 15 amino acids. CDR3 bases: TGTGCCAGTAGTATAGGAAGGGGGATTTCCACTGAAGCTTTCTTT. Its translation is CASSIGRGISTEAFF.

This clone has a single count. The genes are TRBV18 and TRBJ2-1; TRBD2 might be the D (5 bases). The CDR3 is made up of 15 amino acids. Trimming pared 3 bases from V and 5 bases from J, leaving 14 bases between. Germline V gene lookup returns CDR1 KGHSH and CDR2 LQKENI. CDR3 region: CASSPVWERNNEQFF. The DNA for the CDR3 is TGTGCCAGCTCACCTGTGTGGGAGCGAAACAATGAGCAGTTCTTC. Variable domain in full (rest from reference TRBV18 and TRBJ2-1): NAGVMQNPRHLVRRRGQEARLRCSPMKGHSHVYWYRQLPEEGLKFMVYLQKENIIDESGMPKERFSAEFPKEGPSILRIQQVVRGDSAAYFCASSPVWERNNEQFFGPGTRLTVL.